The source of this TCR beta chain is a study of blood T cell repertoires in COVID-19. The V end lost 0 bases, the J end lost 6 bases, and 16 bases lay between the germline ends. Germline CDR1 is MNHEY and CDR2 is SVGEGT. The CDR3 is made up of 16 amino acids. Using immunoSEQ multiplex PCR, the repertoire was profiled, and TCRdb retains in-frame clones only, with some absent. Of about 200,000 clones listed, approximately 84% are singletons. This sequence joins TRBV6-2 or TRBV6-3 and TRBJ2-3; tentative D call: TRBD2 (7 bases). Specimen: PBMCs or T cells enriched from blood (not recorded which). This clonotype was sampled from a man aged 35-49 years who had recovered from COVID-19. CDR3 DNA: TGTGCCAGCAGTTACTCAGGGGGGGCCCTTCTGGATACGCAGTATTTT. It translates to CASSYSGGALLDTQYF.